One and the same sample provided the 14 T cell receptor beta chains below, sequenced in a study of early stage breast cancer tumors. The protocol was immunoSEQ multiplex PCR, while the TCRdb copy is restricted to in-frame clones and leaves out a portion. The repertoire holds 15,000 or so clones, with roughly 80% as singletons. Sequencing input: normal breast tissue next to the tumor. The receptors derive from a person aged 25-39 years with breast cancer.

The chain is built from TRBV6-5 and TRBJ1-5; D is possibly TRBD1 (6 bases). The CDR3 has 15 residues. The germline V gene has CDR1 MNHEY and CDR2 SVGAGI. Trimming removed 6 bases at V and 0 bases at J, with 12 bases between. CDR3 nucleotides: TGTGCCAGCAGCCCCAGGGGATTTAGCAATCAGCCCCAGCATTTT. This sequence encodes CASSPRGFSNQPQHF.

The genes are TRBV9 and TRBJ1-1; the D is unclear. Looked up from germline, CDR1 is SGDLS and CDR2 is YYNGEE. Deletions cut 4 bases from V and 3 bases from J, with 13 bases between. The CDR3 has 14 amino acids. CDR3 sequence: CASSYSLGDTEAFF. The CDR3 nucleotides read TGTGCCAGCAGCTATTCTCTGGGCGACACTGAAGCTTTCTTT.

CDR3 loop: CASSPLGGGLNEKLFF. The CDR3 bases are TGTGCCAGCAGCCCCCTAGGGGGGGGTCTAAATGAAAAACTGTTTTTT. The rearrangement uses TRBV14 and TRBJ1-4, with TRBD1 as a possible D gene (6 bases). Trimming took 4 bases from V and 5 from J, leaving 17 bases between them. Germline assignment: CDR1 SGHDN and CDR2 FVKESK. The CDR3 has 16 residues.

The V gene is TRBV11-2, the J gene TRBJ2-3; 7 positions agree with TRBD1. V shed 3 bases and J 0 bases; nucleotides not matched to a gene: 6. Germline loops: CDR1 SGHAT, CDR2 FQNNGV. This CDR3 contains 16 residues. CDR3 protein: CASSLKGQQSTDTQYF. CDR3 nucleotide sequence: TGTGCCAGCAGCTTGAAGGGACAGCAGAGCACAGATACGCAGTATTTT.

V and J are TRBV23-1 and TRBJ1-5; 7 bases fit TRBD1. TRBV23-1 is placed among ORFs of uncertain function. The CDR3 totals 15 residues. V lost 3 bases, J lost 5 bases, and 7 bases stayed unmatched. For the CDR3, the DNA is TGCGCCAGCAGTCAGAAGGACAGGTATCATCAGCCCCAGCATTTT. Translation: CASSQKDRYHQPQHF.

V is TRBV6-1 and J is TRBJ2-3, with 13 nucleotides matching TRBD2. Losses at the gene ends were 4 bases for V and 4 bases for J; bases not matched to a gene: 11. The germline V gene has CDR1 MNHNS and CDR2 SASEGT. The CDR3 spans 18 residues. The CDR3 loop reads CASSAESLTSGRPDTQYF. The CDR3 bases are TGTGCCAGCAGTGCGGAGAGCCTGACTAGCGGGAGGCCAGATACGCAGTATTTT.

The V call is TRBV7-9, the J call TRBJ2-1, with 10 bases identical to TRBD1. The J segment lost 5 bases and the V segment lost 5 bases, leaving 6 bases of the junction unmatched. CDR3 size: 15 residues. Germline CDR1 SEHNR, CDR2 FQNEAQ (reference sequence). CDR3 protein: CASSAPGTGDNEQFF. The DNA of the CDR3 is TGTGCCAGCAGCGCTCCGGGGACAGGGGACAATGAGCAGTTCTTC.

The chain joins TRBV5-1 to TRBJ1-2, with D maybe TRBD1 (6 bases). Germline V gives CDR1 SGHRS, CDR2 YFSETQ. Trimming removed 4 bases at V and 2 bases at J, with 9 bases between. This CDR3 contains 13 residues. The CDR3 nucleotides read TGCGCCAGCAGCCCTGGACAGAACTATGGCTACACCTTC. This translates into CASSPGQNYGYTF.

CDR3 nucleotide sequence: TGTGCCAGCAACCCGACAGGGGGCGATTTTCGAGCTTTCTTT. It is translated as CASNPTGGDFRAFF. The chain couples TRBV2 to TRBJ1-1, with TRBD1 identical over 10 bases. Germline assignment: CDR1 SNHLY and CDR2 FYNNEI. The V and J ends lost 7 bases and 10 bases, in that order; junction bases with no gene match: 12. The CDR3 contains 14 residues.

V usage is TRBV6-1 and J usage is TRBJ2-5; tentative D call: TRBD1 (6 bases). The V gene lost 7 bases and the J gene lost 4 bases, with 19 bases spanning the gap. CDR1 and CDR2 from the germline V gene are MNHNS and SASEGT. The CDR3 contains 15 residues. This CDR3 reads CASIRDGRGSETQYF. The CDR3 coding sequence is TGTGCCAGCATCAGAGATGGCAGGGGATCAGAGACCCAGTACTTC.

The chain uses TRBV5-6 and TRBJ1-2; D is perhaps TRBD1 (5 bases). This CDR3 is built from 14 residues. Trimming pared 0 bases from V and 4 bases from J, leaving 10 bases between. Germline CDR1 SGHDT, CDR2 YYEEEE. This CDR3 is CASSLERGIYGYTF. The CDR3 region has the DNA TGTGCCAGCAGCTTGGAGAGGGGCATCTATGGCTACACCTTC.

The rearrangement uses TRBV25-1 and TRBJ1-6; 7 nucleotides agree with TRBD1. Germline trimming cut 6 bases from V and 7 bases from J; bases unmatched to any gene: 6. Germline lookup yields CDR1 MGHDK and CDR2 SYGVNS. This CDR3 has 14 amino acids. In nucleotides, the CDR3 is TGTGCCAGCAGCAGGGGGACAGAGAATTCACCCCTCCACTTT. Its protein product is CASSRGTENSPLHF.

The chain combines TRBV6-1 with TRBJ1-2; no clear D gene. CDR3 length equals 15 residues. Between the trimmed V and J ends, which lost 2 bases and 0 bases, there was a span of 10 bases. CDR1 and CDR2 (germline): MNHNS, SASEGT. In DNA form, the CDR3 reads TGTGCCAGCAGTGAATGGGCAGGCGCTAACTATGGCTACACCTTC. Protein: CASSEWAGANYGYTF.

V is TRBV2 and J is TRBJ1-1; possible D gene TRBD1, 6 bases. The CDR3 is made up of 14 amino acids. Germline lookup yields CDR1 SNHLY and CDR2 FYNNEI. Between the trimmed V and J ends, which lost 7 bases and 5 bases, there was a span of 17 bases. This CDR3 is CASTLTEGVTEAFF. DNA of the CDR3: TGTGCCAGCACCTTGACTGAGGGGGTTACTGAAGCTTTCTTT. Looking up the rest from reference TRBV2 and TRBJ1-1 gives the full variable domain: EPEVTQTPSHQVTQMGQEVILRCVPISNHLYFYWYRQILGQKVEFLVSFYNNEISEKSEIFDDQFSVERPDGSNFTLKIRSTKLEDSAMYFCASTLTEGVTEAFFGQGTRLTVV.